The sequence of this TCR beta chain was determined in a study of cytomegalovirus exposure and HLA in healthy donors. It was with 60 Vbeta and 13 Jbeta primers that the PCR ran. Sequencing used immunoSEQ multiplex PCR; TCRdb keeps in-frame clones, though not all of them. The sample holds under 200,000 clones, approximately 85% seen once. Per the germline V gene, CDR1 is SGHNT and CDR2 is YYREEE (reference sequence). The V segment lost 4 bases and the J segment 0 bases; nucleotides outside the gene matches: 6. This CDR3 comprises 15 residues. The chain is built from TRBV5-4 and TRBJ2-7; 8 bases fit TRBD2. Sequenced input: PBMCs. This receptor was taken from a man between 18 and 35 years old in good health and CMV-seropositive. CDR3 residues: CASSPGGMNSYEQYF. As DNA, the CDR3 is TGTGCCAGCAGCCCGGGGGGGATGAACTCCTACGAGCAGTACTTC. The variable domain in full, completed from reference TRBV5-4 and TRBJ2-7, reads ETGVTQSPTHLIKTRGQQVTLRCSSQSGHNTVSWYQQALGQGPQFIFQYYREEENGRGNFPPRFSGLQFPNYSSELNVNALELDDSALYLCASSPGGMNSYEQYFGPGTRLTVT.